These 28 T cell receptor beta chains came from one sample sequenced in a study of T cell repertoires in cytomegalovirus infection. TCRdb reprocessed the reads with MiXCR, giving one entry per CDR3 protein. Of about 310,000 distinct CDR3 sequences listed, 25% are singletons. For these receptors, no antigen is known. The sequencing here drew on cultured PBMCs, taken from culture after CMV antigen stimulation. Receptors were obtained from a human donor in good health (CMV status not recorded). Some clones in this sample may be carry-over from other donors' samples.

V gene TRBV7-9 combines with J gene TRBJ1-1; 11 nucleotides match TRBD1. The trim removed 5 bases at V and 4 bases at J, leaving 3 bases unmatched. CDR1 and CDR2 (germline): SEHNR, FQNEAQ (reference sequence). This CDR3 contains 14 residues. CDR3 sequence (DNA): TGTGCCAGCAGCGGCGGGACAGGGGGCACTGAAGCTTTCTTT. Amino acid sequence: CASSGGTGGTEAFF.

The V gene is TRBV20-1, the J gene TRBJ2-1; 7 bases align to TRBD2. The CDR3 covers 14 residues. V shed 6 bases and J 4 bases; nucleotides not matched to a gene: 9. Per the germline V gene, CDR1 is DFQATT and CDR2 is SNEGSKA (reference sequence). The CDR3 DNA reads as TGCAGTGCCCTTCCTAGCGGACTATACAATGAGCAGTTCTTC. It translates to CSALPSGLYNEQFF.

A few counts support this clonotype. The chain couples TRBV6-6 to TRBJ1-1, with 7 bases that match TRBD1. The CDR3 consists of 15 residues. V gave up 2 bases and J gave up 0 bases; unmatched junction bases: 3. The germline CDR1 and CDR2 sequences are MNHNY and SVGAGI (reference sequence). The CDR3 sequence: CASSYSGQVNTEAFF. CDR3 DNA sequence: TGTGCCAGCAGTTACAGCGGACAGGTGAACACTGAAGCTTTCTTT.

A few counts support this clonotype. CDR3 DNA: TGTGCCAGCGGGACTAGCGCCGAAGATACGCAGTATTTT. Residues: CASGTSAEDTQYF. V is TRBV28 and J is TRBJ2-3, with 10 bases identical to TRBD2. CDR1 and CDR2 from the germline V gene are MDHEN and SYDVKM. The CDR3 spans 13 residues. Losses at the gene ends were 8 bases for V and 5 bases for J; bases not matched to a gene: 4.

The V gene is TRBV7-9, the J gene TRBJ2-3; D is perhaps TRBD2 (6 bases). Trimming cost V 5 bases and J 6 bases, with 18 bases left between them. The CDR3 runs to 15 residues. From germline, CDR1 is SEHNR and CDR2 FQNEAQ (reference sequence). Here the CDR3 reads CASSPASGGADTQYF. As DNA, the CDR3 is TGTGCCAGCAGCCCCGCGAGCGGAGGGGCGGATACGCAGTATTTT.

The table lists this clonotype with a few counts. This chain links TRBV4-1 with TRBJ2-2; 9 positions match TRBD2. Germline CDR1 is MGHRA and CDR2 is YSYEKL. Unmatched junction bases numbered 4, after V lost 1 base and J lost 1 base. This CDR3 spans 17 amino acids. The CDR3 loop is CASSQGLAGQNTGELFF. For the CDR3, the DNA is TGCGCCAGCAGCCAAGGGCTAGCGGGGCAGAACACCGGGGAGCTGTTTTTT.

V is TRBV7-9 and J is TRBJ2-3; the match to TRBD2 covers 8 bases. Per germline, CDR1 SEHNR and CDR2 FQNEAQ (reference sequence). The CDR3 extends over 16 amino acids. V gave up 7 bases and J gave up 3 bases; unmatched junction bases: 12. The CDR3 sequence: CASTTTLAGRTDTQYF. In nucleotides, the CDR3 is TGTGCCAGCACCACTACCCTAGCGGGCCGAACAGATACGCAGTATTTT.

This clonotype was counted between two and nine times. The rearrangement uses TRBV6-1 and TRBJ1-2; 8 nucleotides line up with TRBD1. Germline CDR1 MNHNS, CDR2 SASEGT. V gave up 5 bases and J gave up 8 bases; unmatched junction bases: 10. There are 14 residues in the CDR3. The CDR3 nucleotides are TGTGCCAGCAGTTATTCCTGGACAGGGAAGGGCTACACCTTC. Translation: CASSYSWTGKGYTF.

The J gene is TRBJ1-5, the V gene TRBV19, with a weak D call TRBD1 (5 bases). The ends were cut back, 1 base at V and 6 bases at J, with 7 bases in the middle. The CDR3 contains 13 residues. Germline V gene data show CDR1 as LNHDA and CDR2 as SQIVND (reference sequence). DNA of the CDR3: TGTGCCAGTAGTATAGGGGACGTTCAGCCCCAGCATTTT. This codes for CASSIGDVQPQHF.

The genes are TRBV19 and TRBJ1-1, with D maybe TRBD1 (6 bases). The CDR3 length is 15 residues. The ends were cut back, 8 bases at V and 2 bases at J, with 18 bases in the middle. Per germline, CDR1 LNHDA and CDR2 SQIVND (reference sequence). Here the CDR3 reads CASFPETGKNTEAFF. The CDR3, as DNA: TGTGCCAGTTTCCCCGAAACAGGGAAAAACACTGAAGCTTTCTTT.

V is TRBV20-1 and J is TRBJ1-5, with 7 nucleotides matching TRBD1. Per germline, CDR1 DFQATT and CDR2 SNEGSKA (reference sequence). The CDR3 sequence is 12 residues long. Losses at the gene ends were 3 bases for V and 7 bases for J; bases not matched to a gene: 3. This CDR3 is CSARRRGQPQHF. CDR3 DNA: TGCAGTGCTAGGCGCAGGGGGCAGCCCCAGCATTTT.

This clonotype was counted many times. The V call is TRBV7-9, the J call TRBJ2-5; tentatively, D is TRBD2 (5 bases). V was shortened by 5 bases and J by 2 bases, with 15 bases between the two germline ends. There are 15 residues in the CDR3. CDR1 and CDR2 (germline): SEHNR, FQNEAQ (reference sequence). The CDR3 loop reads CASSPRSGVQETQYF. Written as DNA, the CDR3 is TGTGCCAGCAGCCCCCGTTCCGGGGTACAAGAGACCCAGTACTTC.

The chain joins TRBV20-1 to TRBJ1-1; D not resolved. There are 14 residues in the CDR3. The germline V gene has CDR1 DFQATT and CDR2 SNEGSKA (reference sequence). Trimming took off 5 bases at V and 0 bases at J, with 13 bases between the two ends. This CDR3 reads CSAQDGRMNTEAFF. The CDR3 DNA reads TGCAGTGCTCAAGACGGACGGATGAACACTGAAGCTTTCTTT.

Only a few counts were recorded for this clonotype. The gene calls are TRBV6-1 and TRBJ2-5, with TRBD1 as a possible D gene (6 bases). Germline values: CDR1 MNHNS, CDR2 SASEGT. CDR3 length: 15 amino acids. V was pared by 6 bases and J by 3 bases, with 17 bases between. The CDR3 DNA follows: TGTGCCAGCAGGCACAGGGTGGACTTCGAAGAGACCCAGTACTTC. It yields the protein CASRHRVDFEETQYF.

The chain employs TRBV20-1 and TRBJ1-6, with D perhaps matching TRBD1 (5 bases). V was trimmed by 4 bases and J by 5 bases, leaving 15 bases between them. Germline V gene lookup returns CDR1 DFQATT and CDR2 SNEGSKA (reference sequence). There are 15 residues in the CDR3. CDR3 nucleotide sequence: TGCAGTGCTACCAGAGATGCAGGGAATAATTCACCCCTCCACTTT. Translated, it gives CSATRDAGNNSPLHF.

The CDR3 spells CASSQSTLSLIPYEQYF. In DNA form, the CDR3 reads TGCGCCAGCAGTCAATCAACCCTCAGTCTCATCCCCTACGAGCAGTACTTC. This chain uses TRBV23-1 with TRBJ2-7, with no clear D. TRBV23-1 falls under the ORF class, with uncertain function. Deletions cut 0 bases from V and 2 bases from J, with 17 bases between. The CDR3 consists of 17 residues.

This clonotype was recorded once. The CDR3 here is CASSYSPWTVANTGELFF. CDR3 in DNA: TGTGCCAGCAGTTACTCTCCTTGGACAGTGGCGAACACCGGGGAGCTGTTTTTT. The rearrangement uses TRBV6-2 or TRBV6-3 and TRBJ2-2; possibly TRBD1 for D (6 bases). Trimming pared 0 bases from V and 0 bases from J, leaving 14 bases between. This CDR3 is built from 18 residues. Per germline, CDR1 MNHEY and CDR2 SVGEGT.

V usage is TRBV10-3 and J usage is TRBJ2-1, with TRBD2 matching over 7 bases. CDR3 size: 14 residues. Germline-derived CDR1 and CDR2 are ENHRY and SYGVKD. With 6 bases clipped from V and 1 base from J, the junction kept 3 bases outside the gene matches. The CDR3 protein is CAISGLESYNEQFF. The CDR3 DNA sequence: TGTGCCATCAGCGGACTAGAGTCCTACAATGAGCAGTTCTTC.

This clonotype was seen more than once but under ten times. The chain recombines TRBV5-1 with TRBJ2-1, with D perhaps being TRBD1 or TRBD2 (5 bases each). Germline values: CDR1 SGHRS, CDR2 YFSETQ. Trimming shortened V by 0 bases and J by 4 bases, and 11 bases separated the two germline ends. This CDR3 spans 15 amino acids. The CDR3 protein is CASSLAQGPYNEQFF. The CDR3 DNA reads TGCGCCAGCAGCTTGGCGCAGGGACCATACAATGAGCAGTTCTTC. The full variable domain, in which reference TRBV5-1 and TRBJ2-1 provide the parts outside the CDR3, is KAGVTQTPRYLIKTRGQQVTLSCSPISGHRSVSWYQQTPGQGLQFLFEYFSETQRNKGNFPGRFSGRQFSNSRSEMNVSTLELGDSALYLCASSLAQGPYNEQFFGPGTRLTVL.

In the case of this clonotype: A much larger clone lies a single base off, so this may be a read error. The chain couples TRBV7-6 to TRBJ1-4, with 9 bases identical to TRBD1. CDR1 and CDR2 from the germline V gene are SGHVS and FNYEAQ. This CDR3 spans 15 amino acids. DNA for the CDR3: TGTGACAGCAGCTCACAGGGGGCGCAGTATGAAAAACTGTTTTTT. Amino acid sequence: CDSSSQGAQYEKLFF.

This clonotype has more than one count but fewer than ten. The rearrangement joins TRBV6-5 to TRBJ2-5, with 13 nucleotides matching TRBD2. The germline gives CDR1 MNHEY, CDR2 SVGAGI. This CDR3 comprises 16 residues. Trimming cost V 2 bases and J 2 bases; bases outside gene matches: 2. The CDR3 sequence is CASSYRGLAGQETQYF. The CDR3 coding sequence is TGTGCCAGCAGTTACCGGGGACTAGCGGGACAAGAGACCCAGTACTTC.

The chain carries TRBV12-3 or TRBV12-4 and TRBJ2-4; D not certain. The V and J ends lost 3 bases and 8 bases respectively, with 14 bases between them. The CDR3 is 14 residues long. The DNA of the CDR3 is TGTGCCAGCAGTTTCTGGTTGCCAAATGACATTCAGTACTTC. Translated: CASSFWLPNDIQYF.

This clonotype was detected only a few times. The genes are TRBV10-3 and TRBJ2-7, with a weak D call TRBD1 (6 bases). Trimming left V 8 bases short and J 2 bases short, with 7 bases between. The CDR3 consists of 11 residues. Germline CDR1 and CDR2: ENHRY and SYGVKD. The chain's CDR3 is CAIRDTYEQYF. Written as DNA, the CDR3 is TGTGCCATCCGGGACACCTACGAGCAGTACTTC.

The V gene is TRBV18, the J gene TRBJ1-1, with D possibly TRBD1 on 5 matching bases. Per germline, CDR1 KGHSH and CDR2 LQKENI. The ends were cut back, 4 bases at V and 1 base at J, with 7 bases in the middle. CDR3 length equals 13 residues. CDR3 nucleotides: TGTGCCAGCTCACAGGGGACGAACACTGAAGCTTTCTTT. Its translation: CASSQGTNTEAFF. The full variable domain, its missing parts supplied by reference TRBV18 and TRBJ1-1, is NAGVMQNPRHLVRRRGQEARLRCSPMKGHSHVYWYRQLPEEGLKFMVYLQKENIIDESGMPKERFSAEFPKEGPSILRIQQVVRGDSAAYFCASSQGTNTEAFFGQGTRLTVV.

CDR3 sequence: CASSVGEGRSTDTQYF. CDR3 DNA: TGTGCCAGCAGCGTAGGGGAGGGGAGAAGCACAGATACGCAGTATTTT. This chain joins TRBV9 and TRBJ2-3; 7 bases map to TRBD2. V trimming: 0 bases; J trimming: 0 bases; junction bases outside the gene matches: 4. The CDR3 contains 16 residues. Germline CDR1 reads SGDLS; CDR2 reads YYNGEE. Combining the CDR3 with reference TRBV9 and TRBJ2-3 gives the whole variable domain DSGVTQTPKHLITATGQRVTLRCSPRSGDLSVYWYQQSLDQGLQFLIQYYNGEERAKGNILERFSAQQFPDLHSELNLSSLELGDSALYFCASSVGEGRSTDTQYFGPGTRLTVL.

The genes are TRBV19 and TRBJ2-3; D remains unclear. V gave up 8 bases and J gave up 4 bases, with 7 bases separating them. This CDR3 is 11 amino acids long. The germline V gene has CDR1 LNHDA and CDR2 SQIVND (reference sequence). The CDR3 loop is CASGIPDTQYF. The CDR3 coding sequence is TGTGCCAGTGGAATTCCAGATACGCAGTATTTT.

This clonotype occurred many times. CDR3 region: CAISGTSGDNEQFF. In DNA form, the CDR3 reads TGTGCCATCAGCGGGACTAGCGGGGACAATGAGCAGTTCTTC. This chain uses TRBV10-3 with TRBJ2-1; 13 bases map to TRBD2. This CDR3 contains 14 residues. The germline V gene has CDR1 ENHRY and CDR2 SYGVKD. With 6 bases clipped from V and 5 bases from J, the junction kept 1 base outside the gene matches.

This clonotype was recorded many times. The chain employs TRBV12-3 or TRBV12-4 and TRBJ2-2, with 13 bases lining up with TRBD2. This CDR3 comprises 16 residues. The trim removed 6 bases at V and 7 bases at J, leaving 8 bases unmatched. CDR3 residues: CASRPPGLAGSGELFF. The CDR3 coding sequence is TGTGCCAGCAGACCCCCGGGACTAGCGGGGAGCGGGGAGCTGTTTTTT.